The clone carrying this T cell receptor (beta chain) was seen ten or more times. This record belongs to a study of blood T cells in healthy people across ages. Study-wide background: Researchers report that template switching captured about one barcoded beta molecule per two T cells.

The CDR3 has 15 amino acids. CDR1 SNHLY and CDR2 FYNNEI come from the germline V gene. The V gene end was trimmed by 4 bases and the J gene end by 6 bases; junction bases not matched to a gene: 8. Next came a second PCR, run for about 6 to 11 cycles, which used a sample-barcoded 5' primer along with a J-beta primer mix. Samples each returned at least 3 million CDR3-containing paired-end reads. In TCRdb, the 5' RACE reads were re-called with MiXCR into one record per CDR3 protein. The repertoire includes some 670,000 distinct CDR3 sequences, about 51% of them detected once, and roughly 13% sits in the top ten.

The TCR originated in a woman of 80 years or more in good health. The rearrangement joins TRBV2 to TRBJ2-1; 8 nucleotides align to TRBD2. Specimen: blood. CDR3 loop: CASSAGSGSPNEQFF. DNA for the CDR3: TGTGCCAGCAGTGCAGGCAGCGGGAGTCCCAATGAGCAGTTCTTC. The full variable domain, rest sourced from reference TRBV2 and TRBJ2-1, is EPEVTQTPSHQVTQMGQEVILRCVPISNHLYFYWYRQILGQKVEFLVSFYNNEISEKSEIFDDQFSVERPDGSNFTLKIRSTKLEDSAMYFCASSAGSGSPNEQFFGPGTRLTVL.